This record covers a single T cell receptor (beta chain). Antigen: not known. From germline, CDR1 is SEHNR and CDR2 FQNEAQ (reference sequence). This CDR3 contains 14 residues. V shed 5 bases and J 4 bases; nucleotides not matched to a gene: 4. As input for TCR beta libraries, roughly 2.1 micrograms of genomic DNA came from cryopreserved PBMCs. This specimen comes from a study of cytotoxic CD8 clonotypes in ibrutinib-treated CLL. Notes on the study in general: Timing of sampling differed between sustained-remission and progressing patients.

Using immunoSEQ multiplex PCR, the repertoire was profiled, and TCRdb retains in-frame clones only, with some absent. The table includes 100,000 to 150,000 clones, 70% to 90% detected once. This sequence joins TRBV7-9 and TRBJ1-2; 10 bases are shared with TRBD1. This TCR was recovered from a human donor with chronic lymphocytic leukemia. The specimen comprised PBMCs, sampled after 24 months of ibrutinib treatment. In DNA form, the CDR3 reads TGTGCCAGCAGCCGGACAGGGGGGACCTATGGCTACACCTTC. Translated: CASSRTGGTYGYTF. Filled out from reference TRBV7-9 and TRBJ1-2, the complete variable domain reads DTGVSQNPRHKITKRGQNVTFRCDPISEHNRLYWYRQTLGQGPEFLTYFQNEAQLEKSRLLSDRFSAERPKGSFSTLEIQRTEQGDSAMYLCASSRTGGTYGYTFGSGTRLTVV.